The present TCR beta chain was sequenced within a study of blood T cell repertoires in COVID-19. The junction had 3 bases not matched to a gene; V was cut back by 4 bases and J by 9 bases. The CDR3 extends over 12 amino acids. Germline V gene data show CDR1 as MDHEN and CDR2 as SYDVKM. Sequencing used immunoSEQ multiplex PCR; TCRdb keeps in-frame clones, though not all of them. This sample has roughly 300,000 clones, with 75% to 95% found just once. V is TRBV28 and J is TRBJ1-1; the match to TRBD1 covers 9 bases. The sequenced material came from peripheral blood. The sequence derives from a woman aged 30 to 39 with COVID-19, enrolled during active disease. The CDR3 sequence is CASSSGTGKAFF. CDR3 bases: TGTGCCAGCAGTTCGGGGACAGGGAAAGCTTTCTTT.